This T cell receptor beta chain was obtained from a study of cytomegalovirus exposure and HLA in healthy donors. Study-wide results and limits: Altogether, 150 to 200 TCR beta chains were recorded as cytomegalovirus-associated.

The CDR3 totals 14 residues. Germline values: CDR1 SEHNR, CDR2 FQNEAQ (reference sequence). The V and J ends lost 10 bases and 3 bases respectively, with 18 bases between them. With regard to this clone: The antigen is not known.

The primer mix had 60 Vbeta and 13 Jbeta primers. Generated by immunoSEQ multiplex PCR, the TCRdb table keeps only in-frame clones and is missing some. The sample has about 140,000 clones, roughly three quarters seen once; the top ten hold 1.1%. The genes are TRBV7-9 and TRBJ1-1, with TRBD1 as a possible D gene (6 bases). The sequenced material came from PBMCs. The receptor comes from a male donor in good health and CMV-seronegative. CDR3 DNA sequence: TGTGCCATCTTTACAACTCCAGGGGACACTGAAGCTTTCTTT. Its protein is CAIFTTPGDTEAFF.